The rows below give T cell receptor beta chains drawn from one sample of a study of cytomegalovirus exposure and HLA in healthy donors. The method was immunoSEQ multiplex PCR; TCRdb's version includes in-frame clones alone and lacks a portion of them. The sample has more than 95,000 clones. Sequencing used PBMCs. All receptors come from a man aged 25-45 years in good health and CMV-seronegative. CDR3s include the opening cysteine and the closing phenylalanine or tryptophan. The order of the fields is V gene, D gene, J gene, CDR3 DNA, CDR3 protein. D genes are given only for firm matches.

V: TRBV19; D: NA; J: TRBJ1-2; DNA: TGTGCCAGTAGAAAAGGGGGATTCGGGGATGGCTACACCTTC; CDR3: CASRKGGFGDGYTF
V: TRBV6-5; D: TRBD2; J: TRBJ2-5; DNA: TGTGCCAGCAGTTACTCGGCACTAGCGAGGGAGACCCAGTACTTC; CDR3: CASSYSALARETQYF
V: TRBV5-1; D: TRBD1; J: TRBJ2-2; DNA: TGCGCCAGCAGCTTTCGGGACAGGGACACCGGGGAGCTGTTTTTT; CDR3: CASSFRDRDTGELFF
V: TRBV1; D: NA; J: TRBJ1-6; DNA: TGCACCAGGTTGAGCGGGATTGGAGGGTCACCCCTCCACTTT; CDR3: CTRLSGIGGSPLHF
V: TRBV29-1; D: NA; J: TRBJ2-2; DNA: TGCAGCCTAATCGAGTCAAACACCGGGGAGCTGTTTTTT; CDR3: CSLIESNTGELFF
V: TRBV11-2; D: TRBD1; J: TRBJ2-7; DNA: TGTGCCAGCAGCTTGTACCCCGGGACAGGAGTTCGCGAGCAGTACTTC; CDR3: CASSLYPGTGVREQYF
V: TRBV11-3; D: NA; J: TRBJ2-5; DNA: TGTGCCAGTTCTACGGGCGGGGGACATGAGACCCAGTACTTC; CDR3: CASSTGGGHETQYF
V: TRBV28; D: NA; J: TRBJ1-1; DNA: TGTGCCAGCAGTTTAGGCTTGAACACTGAAGCTTTCTTT; CDR3: CASSLGLNTEAFF
V: TRBV18; D: NA; J: TRBJ2-7; DNA: TGTGCCAGCTCAGAGGGAGTTTACGAGCAGTACTTC; CDR3: CASSEGVYEQYF
V: TRBV29-1; D: TRBD1; J: TRBJ1-3; DNA: TGCAGCGTGACGGCAGGGGGAGTAGGAAACACCATATATTTT; CDR3: CSVTAGGVGNTIYF
V: TRBV9; D: TRBD1; J: TRBJ2-6; DNA: TGTGCCAGCAGCGTAGGGGGACAGGGAACTGGGGCCAACGTCCTGACTTTC; CDR3: CASSVGGQGTGANVLTF
V: TRBV6-5; D: TRBD2; J: TRBJ2-5; DNA: TGTGCCAGCAGTGCTAGCGGGGTCCAAGAGACCCAGTACTTC; CDR3: CASSASGVQETQYF
V: TRBV30; D: TRBD2; J: TRBJ2-7; DNA: TGTGCCTGGAGTGTACTGGCGGGAGGGCCCTACGAGCAGTACTTC; CDR3: CAWSVLAGGPYEQYF
V: TRBV19; D: TRBD1; J: TRBJ2-3; DNA: TGTGCCAGTAGTCCTTCCGGGACAGGCGCCACAGATACGCAGTATTTT; CDR3: CASSPSGTGATDTQYF
V: TRBV11-3; D: TRBD2; J: TRBJ2-3; DNA: TGTGCCAGCAGCACCGGGCGGGAGTTCGATACGCAGTATTTT; CDR3: CASSTGREFDTQYF
V: TRBV25-1; D: TRBD1; J: TRBJ2-2; DNA: TGTGCCAGCAGTGGCCCCGGGACAGCACCCGGGGAGCTGTTTTTT; CDR3: CASSGPGTAPGELFF
V: TRBV5-1; D: NA; J: TRBJ2-5; DNA: TGCGCCACCAGGGCAGACCAAGAGACCCAGTACTTC; CDR3: CATRADQETQYF
V: TRBV7-2; D: NA; J: TRBJ1-1; DNA: TGTGCCAGCAGCTTAGTTGGCATACTGAACACTGAAGCTTTCTTT; CDR3: CASSLVGILNTEAFF
V: TRBV28; D: TRBD1; J: TRBJ1-2; DNA: TGTGCCAGCAGTTTACTCGACAGGGGAGGGAATGGCTACACCTTC; CDR3: CASSLLDRGGNGYTF
V: TRBV11-3; D: NA; J: TRBJ2-1; DNA: TGTGCCAGCAGCTTAGAAGGAGTGGATGAGCAGTTCTTC; CDR3: CASSLEGVDEQFF
V: TRBV27; D: TRBD2; J: TRBJ2-1; DNA: TGTGCCAGCACCTTTTTAGACGGGACTAGCGGGAGTGGTGAGCAGTTCTTC; CDR3: CASTFLDGTSGSGEQFF
V: TRBV4-2; D: NA; J: TRBJ1-5; DNA: TGTGCCAGCAGCCAAGATCAGGGGCTAGGTGGCAATCAGCCCCAGCATTTT; CDR3: CASSQDQGLGGNQPQHF
V: TRBV11-3; D: TRBD2; J: TRBJ2-1; DNA: TGTGCCAGCAGCTTAGTAGCGGGATTTAACAATGAGCAGTTCTTC; CDR3: CASSLVAGFNNEQFF
V: TRBV9; D: TRBD1; J: TRBJ1-1; DNA: TGTGCCAGCAGCGACCGGGACAGGGCTTTTGGTGAAGCTTTCTTT; CDR3: CASSDRDRAFGEAFF
V: TRBV6-5; D: NA; J: TRBJ2-7; DNA: TGTGCCAGCAGGGACAGTACTCACTACGAGCAGTACTTC; CDR3: CASRDSTHYEQYF
V: TRBV7-9; D: TRBD1; J: TRBJ1-2; DNA: TGTGCCAGCAGCCCGCTCCGGGACAGAGACCTCTATGGCTACACCTTC; CDR3: CASSPLRDRDLYGYTF
V: TRBV7-3; D: NA; J: TRBJ1-1; DNA: TGTGCCAGCAGCTCCGGGGTGAACACTGAAGCTTTCTTT; CDR3: CASSSGVNTEAFF
V: TRBV5-4; D: NA; J: TRBJ2-3; DNA: TGTGCCAGCAGCTCCCGGGAATACGTCGCAGATACGCAGTATTTT; CDR3: CASSSREYVADTQYF
V: TRBV4-1; D: NA; J: TRBJ1-3; DNA: TGCGCCAGCAGCAACCAGGTCTCTCTCTCTGGAAACACCATATATTTT; CDR3: CASSNQVSLSGNTIYF
V: TRBV29-1; D: TRBD1; J: TRBJ1-2; DNA: TGCAGCGTCCATGACAGGGGAGCGGGGGGCTATGGCTACACCTTC; CDR3: CSVHDRGAGGYGYTF
V: TRBV7-2; D: NA; J: TRBJ2-4; DNA: TGTGCCAGCAGCTTAGCGGCAGGGATAAACATTCAGTACTTC; CDR3: CASSLAAGINIQYF
V: TRBV5-1; D: TRBD1; J: TRBJ2-3; DNA: TGCGCCAGCAGCGTGCTCGGGACAGGGAGCACAGATACGCAGTATTTT; CDR3: CASSVLGTGSTDTQYF
V: TRBV7-3; D: TRBD2; J: TRBJ2-1; DNA: TGTGCCAGCAGCTCCGACCGGCTAGCGGGGACCTACAATGAGCAGTTCTTC; CDR3: CASSSDRLAGTYNEQFF
V: TRBV11-2; D: NA; J: TRBJ2-5; DNA: TGTGCCAGCAGCTTTTTAGGCCGGGGGGAGACCCAGTACTTC; CDR3: CASSFLGRGETQYF
V: TRBV4-2; D: NA; J: TRBJ2-1; DNA: TGTGCCAGCAGCCAAGAGAGAGAGCCCAATGAGCAGTTCTTC; CDR3: CASSQEREPNEQFF
V: TRBV5-1; D: NA; J: TRBJ1-2; DNA: TGCGCCAGCAGCCCCGAGGCCGCAGGGGCCGGTGGCTACACCTTC; CDR3: CASSPEAAGAGGYTF
V: TRBV19; D: TRBD2; J: TRBJ2-1; DNA: TGTGCCAGTAGTGCCCTAGCGGGGGGGCCCTTGAGTGAGCAGTTCTTC; CDR3: CASSALAGGPLSEQFF
V: TRBV28; D: TRBD1; J: TRBJ1-2; DNA: TGTGCCAGCAGTTTCATTGGACAGGCCGGCTACACCTTC; CDR3: CASSFIGQAGYTF
V: TRBV11-3; D: NA; J: TRBJ2-7; DNA: TGTGCCAGCAGCCGCCCCCGGTCTCTTTATAACCACGAGCAGTACTTC; CDR3: CASSRPRSLYNHEQYF
V: TRBV7-8; D: NA; J: TRBJ2-1; DNA: TGTGCCAGCAGCTTAGAGGGCTCAGGGAATGAGCAGTTCTTC; CDR3: CASSLEGSGNEQFF
V: TRBV15; D: NA; J: TRBJ2-5; DNA: TGTGCCACCAGCAGAGCCCAAACAGGAGAGACCCAGTACTTC; CDR3: CATSRAQTGETQYF
V: TRBV15; D: TRBD1; J: TRBJ1-4; DNA: TGTGCCACCAGCATGGAGTCAGGGACAGGGAATGAAAAACTGTTTTTT; CDR3: CATSMESGTGNEKLFF
V: TRBV28; D: NA; J: TRBJ2-1; DNA: TGTGCCAGCAATAACAGAGACGAGCAGTTCTTC; CDR3: CASNNRDEQFF
V: TRBV5-1; D: NA; J: TRBJ1-1; DNA: TGCGCCAGCAGCTTGGGGACAGCCTTAGGAGAAGCTTTCTTT; CDR3: CASSLGTALGEAFF
V: TRBV5-1; D: NA; J: TRBJ2-7; DNA: TGCGCCAGCAGCTTGTACCAGGGCGGCTACGAGCAGTACTTC; CDR3: CASSLYQGGYEQYF